This TCR beta chain was observed in a study of blood T cells in healthy people across ages. Losses at the gene ends were 5 bases for V and 0 bases for J; bases not matched to a gene: 21. The germline V gene encodes CDR1 MNHEY and CDR2 SMNVEV (reference sequence). The CDR3 runs to 21 residues. The use of a sample-barcoded 5' primer and a J-beta primer mix characterized a second PCR of about 6 to 12 cycles. TCRdb recomputed calls from the 5' RACE reads with MiXCR, one row per CDR3 protein. The sample lists roughly 1.7 million distinct CDR3 sequences, about 35% occurring once. Only a few counts were recorded for this clonotype.

The V call is TRBV27, the J call TRBJ1-2, with 10 bases matching TRBD1. The sequence derives from a woman between 25 and 40 years old in good health. The sample consisted of blood. The CDR3: CASSPHRLIDRGPRTNYGYTF. DNA of the CDR3: TGTGCCAGCAGTCCGCACCGTCTAATCGACAGGGGGCCGAGAACTAACTATGGCTACACCTTC.